The present TCR beta chain was sequenced within a study of blood T cell repertoires in COVID-19. Study at large: The United States, Italy and Spain were the sources of the acute and convalescent COVID-19 samples. PBMCs, B-cell-depleted T cells, or T cells were the source of the cDNA or gDNA that made up the material.

As originally analysed: It was from reference gene primer amplification that nucleated cell counts were estimated. TCRdb keeps only in-frame clones here, not all; method: immunoSEQ multiplex PCR. Clone size and the V and J calls come from that table; the DNA yielded D and trimming. The profile covers a few hundred thousand clones, with 70% to 90% appearing a single time and under 3.5% taken by the ten largest. Input material: peripheral blood. The TCR comes from a woman under 40 with active or convalescent COVID-19.

CDR3 protein: CAWSVPSGGPTRTDTQYF. The CDR3 DNA sequence: TGTGCCTGGAGTGTCCCTAGCGGGGGGCCAACTCGCACAGATACGCAGTATTTT. J is TRBJ2-3 and V is TRBV30, with TRBD2 matching 11 bases. This CDR3 spans 18 amino acids. With 0 bases clipped from V and 1 base from J, the junction kept 9 bases outside the gene matches. The germline CDR1 and CDR2 sequences are GTSNPN and SVGIG (reference sequence).